Following are 22 T cell receptor beta chains from one sample sequenced in a study of blood T cells in healthy people across ages. The use of a sample-barcoded 5' primer and a J-beta primer mix characterized a second PCR of roughly 7 to 11 cycles. TCRdb processed the 5' RACE reads anew with MiXCR; each CDR3 protein has one entry. The repertoire consists of approximately 810,000 distinct CDR3 sequences, with roughly 34% occurring once and the leading ten covering over 10%. The sequenced sample consisted of blood. These receptor sequences come from a man aged 18 to 30 in good health.

In regard to this clonotype: A much larger clone is a single base away; this may be a read error. The chain couples TRBV12-3 or TRBV12-4 to TRBJ2-7; perhaps TRBD1 as D (6 bases). The end of the DNA fits TRBJ2-5 better, so the J call may be wrong. This CDR3 spans 14 amino acids. The CDR3 sequence is CASSVGGNVETQYF. In nucleotides, the CDR3 is TGTGCCAGCAGTGTAGGGGGTAATGTTGAGACCCAGTACTTC.

The rearrangement uses TRBV30 and TRBJ1-3; D is unclear. This CDR3 spans 15 amino acids. Per the germline V gene, CDR1 is GTSNPN and CDR2 is SVGIG (reference sequence). The germline V and J ends were trimmed by 4 bases and 4 bases, with 17 bases remaining between them. CDR3 amino acids: CAWTIPRIGGNTIYF. The DNA of the CDR3 is TGTGCCTGGACCATTCCGCGCATTGGGGGAAACACCATATATTTT.

This clonotype was recorded a few times. The rearrangement links TRBV7-9 to TRBJ1-6; D is possibly TRBD1 (5 bases). V lost 3 bases and J 3 bases, leaving 9 bases between the germline ends. From germline, CDR1 is SEHNR and CDR2 FQNEAQ (reference sequence). CDR3 length equals 15 residues. As DNA, the CDR3 is TGTGCCAGCAGCTTGGGGCAGGGCTATAATTCACCCCTCCACTTT. Amino acids: CASSLGQGYNSPLHF. The variable domain in full, with the rest retrieved from reference TRBV7-9 and TRBJ1-6, is DTGVSQNPRHKITKRGQNVTFRCDPISEHNRLYWYRQTLGQGPEFLTYFQNEAQLEKSRLLSDRFSAERPKGSFSTLEIQRTEQGDSAMYLCASSLGQGYNSPLHFGNGTRLTVT.

The chain combines TRBV11-3 with TRBJ1-2, with TRBD1 as a possible D gene (6 bases). CDR3 size: 16 residues. Per the germline V gene, CDR1 is SGHNT and CDR2 is YENEEA. V was trimmed by 4 bases and J by 5 bases, leaving 20 bases between them. The CDR3 nucleotides read TGTGCCAGCAGCTCCGACGCGGGGGGCGCGGTATATGGCTACACCTTC. Protein product: CASSSDAGGAVYGYTF.

Note on this clonotype: At one of its ends the junction is not consistent with the germline gene, which may arise from a read error. The chain combines TRBV12-3 or TRBV12-4 with TRBJ1-5; a weak D match, TRBD1 (5 bases). This CDR3 is 16 amino acids long. CDR3 coding DNA: TGTGCCAGCAGCCCTAAATCCCGGGGGAGCAATCGGCCCCAGCATTTT. As protein: CASSPKSRGSNRPQHF.

In this sample, this clonotype turned up a few times. V usage is TRBV27 and J usage is TRBJ1-4; 7 nucleotides match TRBD1. This CDR3 is built from 16 residues. CDR1 and CDR2 from the germline V gene are MNHEY and SMNVEV (reference sequence). V shed 3 bases and J 0 bases; nucleotides not matched to a gene: 4. The CDR3, as DNA: TGTGCCAGCAGTTTTACAGGGGCGGCAACTAATGAAAAACTGTTTTTT. Translation: CASSFTGAATNEKLFF.

The V gene is TRBV6-2 or TRBV6-3, the J gene TRBJ1-1; D unclear. With 5 bases removed from V and 6 bases from J, the gap between germline ends came to 10 bases. Germline V CDR1 and CDR2: MNHEY, SVGEGT. This CDR3 has 12 amino acids. The CDR3 protein is CASSLPGSEAFF. The CDR3 DNA reads TGTGCCAGCAGTCTGCCGGGATCTGAAGCTTTCTTT.

The V gene is TRBV3-1, the J gene TRBJ1-5; D is unresolved. Germline V gene lookup returns CDR1 LGHDT and CDR2 YNNKEL (reference sequence). With 0 bases removed from V and 7 bases from J, the gap between germline ends came to 7 bases. This CDR3 region has 13 residues. CDR3 sequence (DNA): TGTGCCAGCAGCCAAGATTTTGGGCAGCCCCAGCATTTT. This translates into CASSQDFGQPQHF.

This clonotype was seen more than once but under ten times. The chain employs TRBV2 and TRBJ2-1; perhaps TRBD2 as D (7 bases). In germline, CDR1 is SNHLY, CDR2 FYNNEI. V was cut by 6 bases and J by 8 bases, with 29 bases left in between. CDR3 length: 18 amino acids. CDR3 nucleotides: TGTGCCAGCAGGAACCAATTTCGCGCGCTGGGGGGGCGCGATGAGCAGTTCTTC. Amino acid sequence: CASRNQFRALGGRDEQFF.

This clonotype was seen just once. This chain joins TRBV28 and TRBJ1-1; D is unresolved. CDR3 size: 13 residues. Germline CDR1 MDHEN, CDR2 SYDVKM. V was shortened by 2 bases and J by 3 bases, with 7 bases between the two germline ends. CDR3 region: CASSLQQYTEAFF. CDR3 in DNA: TGTGCCAGCAGTTTACAACAGTACACTGAAGCTTTCTTT.

The chain is built from TRBV12-3 or TRBV12-4 and TRBJ1-1; the D gene is possibly TRBD1 (5 bases). Trimming pared 5 bases from V and 4 bases from J, leaving 14 bases between. CDR3 length equals 14 residues. The CDR3 bases are TGTGCCAGCAGTCTCCTCCGGGGGGGCACTGAAGCTTTCTTT. Protein product: CASSLLRGGTEAFF.

J is TRBJ1-3 and V is TRBV13, with D tentatively TRBD1 (5 bases). Trimming stripped 5 bases from V and 2 bases from J, with 13 bases between. Germline CDR1 reads PRHDT; CDR2 reads FYEKMQ (reference sequence). The CDR3 extends over 15 amino acids. The CDR3 nucleotides read TGTGCCAGCAGCCGGGGGGTCTCCCCTGGAAACACCATATATTTT. It codes for CASSRGVSPGNTIYF.

This chain links TRBV28 with TRBJ2-7; a weak D match, TRBD2 (6 bases). The CDR3 covers 14 residues. Germline CDR1 is MDHEN and CDR2 is SYDVKM. The germline V and J ends were trimmed by 5 bases and 5 bases, with 16 bases remaining between them. The CDR3 bases are TGTGCCAGCAGTCGTCAGGAGGGCGGGAACGAGCAGTACTTC. This sequence encodes CASSRQEGGNEQYF.

The genes are TRBV3-1 and TRBJ1-1, with unresolved D. The CDR3 has 12 amino acids. CDR1 and CDR2 (germline): LGHDT, YNNKEL (reference sequence). The V gene lost 3 bases and the J gene lost 5 bases, with 7 bases spanning the gap. This chain's CDR3 is CASSHSRTEAFF. CDR3 sequence (DNA): TGTGCCAGCAGCCACTCGAGGACTGAAGCTTTCTTT.

With regard to this clonotype: Since a much larger clone is just one base distant, this may be a read error. Written as DNA, the CDR3 is TGTGCCAGCAGCCCCCCAGGGGCGGATGAGCGGTTCTTC. Amino acids: CASSPPGADERFF. The gene calls are TRBV7-2 and TRBJ2-1, with D possibly TRBD1 on 6 matching bases. This CDR3 region has 13 residues. The V gene's germline CDR1 is SGHTA and CDR2 FQGNSA.

This clonotype was detected only a few times. The CDR3 DNA reads as TGTGCCAGCAGCGTACGTACCGGGGAGACCCAGTACTTC. This gives the protein CASSVRTGETQYF. The chain joins TRBV7-2 to TRBJ2-5; D not certain. V lost 5 bases and J lost 5, with 12 bases in between. CDR1 is SGHTA, CDR2 FQGNSA, per germline. CDR3 length: 13 residues. The whole variable domain, filled in from reference TRBV7-2 and TRBJ2-5, reads GAGVSQSPSNKVTEKGKDVELRCDPISGHTALYWYRQSLGQGLEFLIYFQGNSAPDKSGLPSDRFSAERTGGSVSTLTIQRTQQEDSAVYLCASSVRTGETQYFGPGTRLLVL.

This clonotype was detected a few times. V is TRBV9 and J is TRBJ2-7; D possibly corresponds to TRBD1 (5 bases). Trimming pared 0 bases from V and 2 bases from J, leaving 12 bases between. This CDR3 region has 15 residues. CDR1 is SGDLS, CDR2 YYNGEE, per germline. CDR3 residues: CASSVEDTSTYEQYF. The CDR3 DNA is TGTGCCAGCAGCGTAGAGGACACCTCGACCTACGAGCAGTACTTC.

Regarding this clonotype: A much larger clonotype is one base distant, so this may be a read error. V and J are TRBV14 and TRBJ2-1; TRBD2 matches at 9 bases. CDR3 length: 15 residues. Germline CDR1 and CDR2: SGHDN and FVKESK. V shed 5 bases and J 4 bases; nucleotides not matched to a gene: 6. This chain's CDR3 is CASSSLAGTYNEQFF. Written as DNA, the CDR3 is TGTGCCAGCAGCAGTCTAGCGGGGACATACAATGAGCAGTTCTTC.

The rearrangement joins TRBV4-3 to TRBJ1-1; D possibly corresponds to TRBD1 (6 bases). Germline V gene data show CDR1 as LGHNA and CDR2 as YSLEER. This CDR3 has 13 amino acids. The germline V and J ends were trimmed by 1 base and 10 bases, with 13 bases remaining between them. CDR3 sequence: CASSQVGGGSAFF. CDR3 nucleotides: TGCGCCAGCAGCCAAGTCGGAGGGGGGTCAGCTTTCTTT.

As for this clonotype: Possible read error: a much larger clone is one base away. V and J are TRBV12-3 or TRBV12-4 and TRBJ2-1; D might be TRBD2 (6 bases). CDR3 size: 16 residues. CDR3 protein: CAGSFQGGAAFNEQFF. The CDR3 region has the DNA TGTGCCGGCAGTTTTCAGGGCGGGGCCGCTTTCAATGAGCAGTTCTTC.

This clonotype was observed a handful of times. The chain joins TRBV7-9 to TRBJ1-1, with D tentatively TRBD1 (6 bases). Germline V gives CDR1 SEHNR, CDR2 FQNEAQ (reference sequence). This CDR3 has 13 amino acids. Trimming cost V 7 bases and J 1 base, with 10 bases left between them. In DNA, the CDR3 is TGTGCCAGCACAGGAGGGGGGAACACTGAAGCTTTCTTT. Translating it yields CASTGGGNTEAFF.

The J gene is TRBJ1-3, the V gene TRBV4-3; no clear D gene. The V and J ends lost 1 base and 1 base respectively, with 5 bases between them. The germline V gene encodes CDR1 LGHNA and CDR2 YSLEER. This CDR3 comprises 14 residues. CDR3 in DNA: TGCGCCAGCAGCCAAGGCCCATCTGGAAACACCATATATTTT. It encodes CASSQGPSGNTIYF.